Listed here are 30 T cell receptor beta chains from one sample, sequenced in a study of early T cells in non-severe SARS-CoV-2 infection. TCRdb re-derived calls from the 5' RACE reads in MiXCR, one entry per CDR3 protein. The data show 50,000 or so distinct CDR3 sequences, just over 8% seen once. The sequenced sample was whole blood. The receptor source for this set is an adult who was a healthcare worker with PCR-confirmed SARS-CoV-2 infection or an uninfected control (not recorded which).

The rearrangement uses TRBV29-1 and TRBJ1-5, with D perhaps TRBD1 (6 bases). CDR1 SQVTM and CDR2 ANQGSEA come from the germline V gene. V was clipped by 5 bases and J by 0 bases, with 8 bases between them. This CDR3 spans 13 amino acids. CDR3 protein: CSVLQGSNQPQHF. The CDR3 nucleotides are TGCAGCGTTCTACAGGGTAGCAATCAGCCCCAGCATTTT.

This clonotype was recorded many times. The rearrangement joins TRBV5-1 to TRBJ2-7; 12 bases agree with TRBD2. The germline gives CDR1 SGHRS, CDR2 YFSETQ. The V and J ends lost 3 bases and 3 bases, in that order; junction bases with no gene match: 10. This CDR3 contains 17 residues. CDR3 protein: CASSSRLAGAQSYEQYF. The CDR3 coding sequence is TGCGCCAGCAGCTCCCGACTAGCGGGAGCCCAAAGCTACGAGCAGTACTTC.

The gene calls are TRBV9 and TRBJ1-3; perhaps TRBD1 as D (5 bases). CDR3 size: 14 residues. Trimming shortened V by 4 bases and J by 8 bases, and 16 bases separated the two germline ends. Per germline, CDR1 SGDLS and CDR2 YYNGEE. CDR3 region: CASSTRRGKDTIYF. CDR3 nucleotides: TGTGCCAGCAGCACCCGCCGGGGGAAAGACACCATATATTTT.

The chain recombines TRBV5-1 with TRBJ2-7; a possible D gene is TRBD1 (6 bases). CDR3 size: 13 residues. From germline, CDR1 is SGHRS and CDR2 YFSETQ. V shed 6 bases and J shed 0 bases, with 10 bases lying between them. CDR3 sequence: CASTRDNSYEQYF. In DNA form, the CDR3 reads TGCGCCAGCACCCGGGACAACTCCTACGAGCAGTACTTC. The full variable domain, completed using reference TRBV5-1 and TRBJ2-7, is KAGVTQTPRYLIKTRGQQVTLSCSPISGHRSVSWYQQTPGQGLQFLFEYFSETQRNKGNFPGRFSGRQFSNSRSEMNVSTLELGDSALYLCASTRDNSYEQYFGPGTRLTVT.

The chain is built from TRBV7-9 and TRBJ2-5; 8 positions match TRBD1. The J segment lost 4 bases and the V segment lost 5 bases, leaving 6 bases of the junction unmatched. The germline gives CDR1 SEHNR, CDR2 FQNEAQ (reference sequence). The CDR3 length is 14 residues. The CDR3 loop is CASSVAGTGETQYF. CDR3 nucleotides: TGTGCCAGCAGCGTCGCCGGGACAGGAGAGACCCAGTACTTC.

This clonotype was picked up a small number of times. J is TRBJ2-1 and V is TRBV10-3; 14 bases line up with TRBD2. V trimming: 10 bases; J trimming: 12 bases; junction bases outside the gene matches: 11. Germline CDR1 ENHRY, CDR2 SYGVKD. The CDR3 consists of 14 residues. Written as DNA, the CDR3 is TGTGCCACACACTGGGGGACTAGCGGGAGTGGGCAGTTCTTC. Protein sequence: CATHWGTSGSGQFF.

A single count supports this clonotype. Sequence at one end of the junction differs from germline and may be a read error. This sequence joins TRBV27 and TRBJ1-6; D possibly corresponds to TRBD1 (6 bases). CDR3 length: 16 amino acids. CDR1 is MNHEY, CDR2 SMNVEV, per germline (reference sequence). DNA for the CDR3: TGTGTCAGCAGTAAAACAGGGAGACTCAATAATTCACCCCTCCACTTT. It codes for CVSSKTGRLNNSPLHF.

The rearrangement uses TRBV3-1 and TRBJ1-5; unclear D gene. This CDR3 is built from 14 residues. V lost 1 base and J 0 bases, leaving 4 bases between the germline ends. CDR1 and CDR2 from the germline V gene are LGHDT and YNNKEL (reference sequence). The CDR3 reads CASSQAGSNQPQHF. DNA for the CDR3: TGTGCCAGCAGCCAAGCAGGTAGCAATCAGCCCCAGCATTTT.

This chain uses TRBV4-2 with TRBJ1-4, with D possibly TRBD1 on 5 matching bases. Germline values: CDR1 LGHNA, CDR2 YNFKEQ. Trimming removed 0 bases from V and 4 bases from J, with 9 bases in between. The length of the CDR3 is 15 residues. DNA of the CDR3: TGTGCCAGCAGCCAAGATGAGGGGAATAATGAAAAACTGTTTTTT. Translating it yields CASSQDEGNNEKLFF.

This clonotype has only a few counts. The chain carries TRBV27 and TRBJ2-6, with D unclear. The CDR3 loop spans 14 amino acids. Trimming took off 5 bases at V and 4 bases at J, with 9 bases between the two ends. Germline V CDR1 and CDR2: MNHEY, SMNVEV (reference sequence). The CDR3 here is CASSRDPGANVLTF. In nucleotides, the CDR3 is TGTGCCAGCAGTAGGGATCCCGGGGCCAACGTCCTGACTTTC.

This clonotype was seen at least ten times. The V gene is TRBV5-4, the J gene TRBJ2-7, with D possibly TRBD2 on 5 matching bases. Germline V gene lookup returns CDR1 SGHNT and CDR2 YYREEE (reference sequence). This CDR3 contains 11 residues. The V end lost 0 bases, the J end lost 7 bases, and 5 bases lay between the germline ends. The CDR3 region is CASSLGGEQYF. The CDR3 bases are TGTGCCAGCAGCTTGGGAGGGGAGCAGTACTTC.

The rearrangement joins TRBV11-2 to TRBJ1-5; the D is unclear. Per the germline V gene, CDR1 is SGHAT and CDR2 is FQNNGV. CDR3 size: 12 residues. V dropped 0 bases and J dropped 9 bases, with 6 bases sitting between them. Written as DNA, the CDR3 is TGTGCCAGCAGCTTAGAAAGTGGGCCCCAGCATTTT. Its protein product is CASSLESGPQHF.

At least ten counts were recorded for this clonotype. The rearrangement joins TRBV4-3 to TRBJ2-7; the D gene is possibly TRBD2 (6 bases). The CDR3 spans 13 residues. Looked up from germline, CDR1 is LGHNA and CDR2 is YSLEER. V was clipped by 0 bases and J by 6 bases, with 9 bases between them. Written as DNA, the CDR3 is TGCGCCAGCAGCCAAGACCCCGGGGGCGAGCAGTACTTC. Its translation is CASSQDPGGEQYF.

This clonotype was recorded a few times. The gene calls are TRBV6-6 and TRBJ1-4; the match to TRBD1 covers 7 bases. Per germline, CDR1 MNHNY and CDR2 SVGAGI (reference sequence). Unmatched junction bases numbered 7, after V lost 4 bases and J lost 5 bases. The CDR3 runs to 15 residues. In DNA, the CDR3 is TGTGCCAGCAGTTCCACGACAGGGTCAAATGAAAAACTGTTTTTT. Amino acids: CASSSTTGSNEKLFF.

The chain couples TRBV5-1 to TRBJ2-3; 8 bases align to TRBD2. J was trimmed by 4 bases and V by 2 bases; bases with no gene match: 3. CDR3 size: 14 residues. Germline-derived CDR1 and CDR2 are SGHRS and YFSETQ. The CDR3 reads CASSLGGGPDTQYF. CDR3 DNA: TGCGCCAGCAGCTTAGGCGGGGGGCCAGATACGCAGTATTTT.

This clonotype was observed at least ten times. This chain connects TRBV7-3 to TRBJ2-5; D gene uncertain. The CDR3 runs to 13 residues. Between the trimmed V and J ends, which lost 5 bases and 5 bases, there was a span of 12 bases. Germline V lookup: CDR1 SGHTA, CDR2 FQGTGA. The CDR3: CASSQTVGETQYF. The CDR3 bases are TGTGCCAGCAGCCAGACGGTGGGCGAGACCCAGTACTTC.

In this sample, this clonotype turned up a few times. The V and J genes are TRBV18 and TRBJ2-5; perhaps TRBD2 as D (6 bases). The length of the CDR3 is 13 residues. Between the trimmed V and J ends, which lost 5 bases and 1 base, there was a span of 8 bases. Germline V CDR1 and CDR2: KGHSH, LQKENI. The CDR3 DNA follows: TGTGCCAGCTCAAGGGAGGTCCAAGAGACCCAGTACTTC. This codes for CASSREVQETQYF.

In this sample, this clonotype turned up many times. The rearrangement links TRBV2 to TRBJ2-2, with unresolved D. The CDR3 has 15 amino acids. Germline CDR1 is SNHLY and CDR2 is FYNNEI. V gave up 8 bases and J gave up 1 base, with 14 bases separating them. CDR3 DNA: TGTGCCAGCGCCCCACCCCCATGGAACACCGGGGAGCTGTTTTTT. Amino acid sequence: CASAPPPWNTGELFF.

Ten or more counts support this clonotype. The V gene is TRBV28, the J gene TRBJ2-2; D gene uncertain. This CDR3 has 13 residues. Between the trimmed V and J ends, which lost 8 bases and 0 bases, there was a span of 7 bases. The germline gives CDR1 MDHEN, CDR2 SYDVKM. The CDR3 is CASYPANTGELFF. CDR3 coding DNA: TGTGCCAGCTACCCAGCGAACACCGGGGAGCTGTTTTTT.

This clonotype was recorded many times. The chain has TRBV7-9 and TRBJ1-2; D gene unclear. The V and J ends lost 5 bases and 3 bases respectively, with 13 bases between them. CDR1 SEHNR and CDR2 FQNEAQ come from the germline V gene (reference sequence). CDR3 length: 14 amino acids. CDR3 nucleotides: TGTGCCAGCAGCCCACGCCCCAGACACTATGGCTACACCTTC. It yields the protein CASSPRPRHYGYTF.

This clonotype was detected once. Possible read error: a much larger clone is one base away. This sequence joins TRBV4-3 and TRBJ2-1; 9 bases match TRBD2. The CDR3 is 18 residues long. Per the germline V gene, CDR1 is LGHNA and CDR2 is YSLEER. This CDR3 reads CASSPGVRPSGDSNEQSF. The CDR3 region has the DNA TGCGCCAGCAGCCCAGGGGTGCGGCCTAGCGGGGATTCTAATGAGCAGTCCTTC.

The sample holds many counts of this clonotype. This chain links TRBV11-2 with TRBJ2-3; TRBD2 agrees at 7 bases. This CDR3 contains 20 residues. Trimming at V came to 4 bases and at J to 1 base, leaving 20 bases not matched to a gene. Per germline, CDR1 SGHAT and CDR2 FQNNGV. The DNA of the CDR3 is TGTGCCAGCAGCTCGCGTATCTGGGGAGGGCCTTCTTCCGGCACAGATACGCAGTATTTT. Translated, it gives CASSSRIWGGPSSGTDTQYF.

CDR3 region: CASSGQGNTEAFF. CDR3 DNA sequence: TGTGCCAGCTCCGGACAGGGGAACACTGAAGCTTTCTTT. The genes are TRBV18 and TRBJ1-1; the match to TRBD1 covers 8 bases. V lost 6 bases and J lost 1; bases outside the gene matches: 1. The germline CDR1 and CDR2 sequences are KGHSH and LQKENI. This CDR3 is 13 amino acids long.

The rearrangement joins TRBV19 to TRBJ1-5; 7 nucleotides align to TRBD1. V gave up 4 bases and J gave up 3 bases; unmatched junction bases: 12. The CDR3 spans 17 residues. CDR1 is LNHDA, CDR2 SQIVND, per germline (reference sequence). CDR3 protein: CASSTTQTGFNNQPQHF. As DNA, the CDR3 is TGTGCCAGTAGTACCACCCAGACAGGGTTTAACAATCAGCCCCAGCATTTT.

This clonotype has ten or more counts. CDR3 amino acids: CSVEDSGTGGVETQYF. The CDR3 nucleotides read TGCAGCGTTGAAGACTCCGGGACAGGGGGCGTGGAGACCCAGTACTTC. The gene calls are TRBV29-1 and TRBJ2-5; 12 nucleotides line up with TRBD1. Unmatched junction bases numbered 7, after V lost 0 bases and J lost 5 bases. CDR1 SQVTM and CDR2 ANQGSEA come from the germline V gene. The CDR3 extends over 16 amino acids.

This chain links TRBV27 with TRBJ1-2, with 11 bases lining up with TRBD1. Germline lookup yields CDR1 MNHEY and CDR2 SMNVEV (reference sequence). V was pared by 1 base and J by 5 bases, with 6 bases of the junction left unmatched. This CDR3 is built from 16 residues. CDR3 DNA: TGTGCCAGCAGTTTATACGGGACAGGGGGGGTGTATGGCTACACCTTC. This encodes CASSLYGTGGVYGYTF.

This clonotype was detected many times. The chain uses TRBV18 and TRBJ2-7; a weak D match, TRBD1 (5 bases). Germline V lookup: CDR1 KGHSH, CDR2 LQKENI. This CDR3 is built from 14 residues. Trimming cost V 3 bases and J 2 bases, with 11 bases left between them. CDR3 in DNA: TGTGCCAGCTCACCGGGGCCTACTACCTACGAGCAGTACTTC. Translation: CASSPGPTTYEQYF.

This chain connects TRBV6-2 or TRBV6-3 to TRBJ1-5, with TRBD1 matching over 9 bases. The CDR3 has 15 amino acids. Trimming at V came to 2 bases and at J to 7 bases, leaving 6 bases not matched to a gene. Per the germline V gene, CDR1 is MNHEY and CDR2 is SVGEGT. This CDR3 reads CASSYVGQGSQPQHF. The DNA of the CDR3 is TGTGCCAGCAGTTACGTGGGACAGGGTAGCCAGCCCCAGCATTTT.

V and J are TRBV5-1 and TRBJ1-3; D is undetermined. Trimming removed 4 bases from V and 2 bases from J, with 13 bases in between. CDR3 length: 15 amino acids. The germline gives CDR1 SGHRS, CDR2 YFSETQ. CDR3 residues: CASSPPQTAGNTIYF. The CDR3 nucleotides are TGCGCCAGCAGCCCCCCCCAGACCGCTGGAAACACCATATATTTT. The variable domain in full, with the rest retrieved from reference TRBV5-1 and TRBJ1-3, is KAGVTQTPRYLIKTRGQQVTLSCSPISGHRSVSWYQQTPGQGLQFLFEYFSETQRNKGNFPGRFSGRQFSNSRSEMNVSTLELGDSALYLCASSPPQTAGNTIYFGEGSWLTVV.

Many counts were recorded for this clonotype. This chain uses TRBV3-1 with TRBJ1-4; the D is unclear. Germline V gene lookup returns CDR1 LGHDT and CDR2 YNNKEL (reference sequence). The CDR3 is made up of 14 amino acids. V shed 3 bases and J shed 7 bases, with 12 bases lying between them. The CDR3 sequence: CASSHRGYREKLFF. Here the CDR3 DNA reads TGTGCCAGCAGCCATCGGGGTTATCGTGAAAAACTGTTTTTT.